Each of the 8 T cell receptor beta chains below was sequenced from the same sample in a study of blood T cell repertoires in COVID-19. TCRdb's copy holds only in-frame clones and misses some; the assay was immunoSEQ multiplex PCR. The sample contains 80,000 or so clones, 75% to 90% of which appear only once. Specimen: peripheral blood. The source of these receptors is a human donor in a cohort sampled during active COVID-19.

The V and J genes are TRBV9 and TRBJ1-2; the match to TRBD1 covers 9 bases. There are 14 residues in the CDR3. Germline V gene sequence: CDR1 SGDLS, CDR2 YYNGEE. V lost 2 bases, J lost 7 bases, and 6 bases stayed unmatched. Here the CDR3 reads CASSVTGGSIGYTF. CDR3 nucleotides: TGTGCCAGCAGCGTGACAGGGGGATCGATTGGCTACACCTTC.

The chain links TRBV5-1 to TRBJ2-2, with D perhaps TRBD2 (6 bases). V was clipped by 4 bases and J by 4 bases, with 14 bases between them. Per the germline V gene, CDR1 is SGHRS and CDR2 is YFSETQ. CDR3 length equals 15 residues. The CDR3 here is CASSPGSSATGELFF. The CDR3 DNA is TGCGCCAGCAGCCCAGGTTCTAGCGCCACCGGGGAGCTGTTTTTT.

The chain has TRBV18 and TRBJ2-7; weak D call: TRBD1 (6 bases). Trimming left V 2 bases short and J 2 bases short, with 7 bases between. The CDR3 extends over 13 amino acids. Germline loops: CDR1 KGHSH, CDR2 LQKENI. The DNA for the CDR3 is TGTGCCAGCTCACCAACAGGGACCTACGAGCAGTACTTC. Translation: CASSPTGTYEQYF.

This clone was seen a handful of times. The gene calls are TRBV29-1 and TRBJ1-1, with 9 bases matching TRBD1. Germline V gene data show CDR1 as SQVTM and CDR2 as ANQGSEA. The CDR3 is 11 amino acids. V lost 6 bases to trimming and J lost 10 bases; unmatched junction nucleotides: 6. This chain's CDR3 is CSVGDRAGAFF. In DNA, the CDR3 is TGCAGCGTGGGGGACAGGGCGGGAGCTTTCTTT.

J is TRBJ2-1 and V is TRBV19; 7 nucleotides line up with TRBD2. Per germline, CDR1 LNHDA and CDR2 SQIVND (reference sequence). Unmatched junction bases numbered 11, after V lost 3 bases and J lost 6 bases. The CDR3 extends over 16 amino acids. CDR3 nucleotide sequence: TGTGCCAGTAGTATTCTAGCTAGCGGAGCTTCCAATGAGCAGTTCTTC. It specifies CASSILASGASNEQFF.

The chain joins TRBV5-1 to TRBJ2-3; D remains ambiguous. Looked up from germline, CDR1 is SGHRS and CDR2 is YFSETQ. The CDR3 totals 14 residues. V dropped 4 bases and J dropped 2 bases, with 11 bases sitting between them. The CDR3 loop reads CASSLGRPTDTQYF. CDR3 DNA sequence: TGCGCCAGCAGCCTTGGCAGGCCCACAGATACGCAGTATTTT.

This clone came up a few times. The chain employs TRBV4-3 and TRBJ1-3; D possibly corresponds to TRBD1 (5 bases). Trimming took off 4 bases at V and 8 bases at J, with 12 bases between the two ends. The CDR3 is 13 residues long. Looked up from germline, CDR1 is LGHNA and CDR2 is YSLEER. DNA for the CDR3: TGCGCCAGCAGCCGCGTTTGGGGGGACACCATATATTTT. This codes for CASSRVWGDTIYF.

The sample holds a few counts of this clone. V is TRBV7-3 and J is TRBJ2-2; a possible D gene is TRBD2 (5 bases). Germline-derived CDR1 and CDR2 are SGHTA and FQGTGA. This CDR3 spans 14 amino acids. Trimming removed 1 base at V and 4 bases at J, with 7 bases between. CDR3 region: CASSLKRGTGELFF. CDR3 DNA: TGTGCCAGCAGCTTAAAACGGGGCACCGGGGAGCTGTTTTTT.